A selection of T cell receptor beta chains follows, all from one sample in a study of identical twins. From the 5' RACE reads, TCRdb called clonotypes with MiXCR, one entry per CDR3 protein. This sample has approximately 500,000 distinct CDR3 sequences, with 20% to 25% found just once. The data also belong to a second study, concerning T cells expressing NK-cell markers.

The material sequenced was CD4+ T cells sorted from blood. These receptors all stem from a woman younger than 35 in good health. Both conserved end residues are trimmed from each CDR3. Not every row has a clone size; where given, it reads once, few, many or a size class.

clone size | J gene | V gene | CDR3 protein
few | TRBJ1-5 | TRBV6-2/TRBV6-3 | ASSPRSHHQPQH
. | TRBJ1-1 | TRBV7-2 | ASSGGGSLNTEAF
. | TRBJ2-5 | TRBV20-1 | SASGLAVKSGSETQY
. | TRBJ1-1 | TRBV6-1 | ASSPLAYSEAF
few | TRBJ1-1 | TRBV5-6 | ASSPRQGMGAF
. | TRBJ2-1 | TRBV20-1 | SARGGSRSSYNEQL
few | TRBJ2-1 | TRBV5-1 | ASSTGGPGEQF
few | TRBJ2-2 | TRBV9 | ASSGGLAGAGELF
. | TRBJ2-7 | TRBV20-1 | SASPSGSFSSVQY
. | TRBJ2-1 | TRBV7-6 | ASSPGPHGDEQF